This passage covers 29 T cell receptor beta chains from one sample sequenced in a study of blood T cell repertoires in COVID-19. The protocol was immunoSEQ multiplex PCR, while the TCRdb copy is restricted to in-frame clones and leaves out a portion. Of about 190,000 clones listed, 90% are singletons. The sample consisted of peripheral blood. The receptor set was obtained from a man aged 50-60 years with acute or convalescent COVID-19.

This chain uses TRBV28 with TRBJ1-4; D is ambiguous. Germline CDR1 is MDHEN and CDR2 is SYDVKM. The V and J ends lost 7 bases and 5 bases respectively, with 14 bases between them. The CDR3 is 14 residues long. CDR3 coding DNA: TGTGCCAGCAACAGCGGGCAGCTCAATGAAAAACTGTTTTTT. Amino acid sequence: CASNSGQLNEKLFF.

The rearrangement links TRBV4-3 to TRBJ1-3; unclear D gene. The ends were cut back, 4 bases at V and 0 bases at J, with 10 bases in the middle. CDR1 and CDR2 (germline): LGHNA, YSLEER. The CDR3 consists of 15 residues. Written as DNA, the CDR3 is TGCGCCAGCAGCCCAGAGGTTAGCTCTGGAAACACCATATATTTT. Amino acids: CASSPEVSSGNTIYF.

A few counts support this clone. The gene calls are TRBV18 and TRBJ1-6; TRBD1 agrees at 7 bases. The ends lost 8 bases at V and 8 bases at J; junction bases unmatched: 9. CDR3 size: 14 residues. The germline V gene encodes CDR1 KGHSH and CDR2 LQKENI. CDR3 protein: CASGRQGRDSPLHF. In DNA form, the CDR3 reads TGTGCCAGCGGGCGACAGGGAAGAGATTCACCCCTCCACTTT. Full variable domain (missing parts from reference TRBV18 and TRBJ1-6): NAGVMQNPRHLVRRRGQEARLRCSPMKGHSHVYWYRQLPEEGLKFMVYLQKENIIDESGMPKERFSAEFPKEGPSILRIQQVVRGDSAAYFCASGRQGRDSPLHFGNGTRLTVT.

The chain links TRBV20-1 to TRBJ1-4; D call uncertain. Trimming stripped 3 bases from V and 8 bases from J, with 19 bases between. Germline V CDR1 and CDR2: DFQATT, SNEGSKA (reference sequence). The CDR3 consists of 15 residues. CDR3 loop: CSASPVRPYTEKLFF. CDR3 nucleotide sequence: TGCAGTGCTAGTCCTGTGAGGCCTTATACAGAAAAACTGTTTTTT.

The J gene is TRBJ2-3, the V gene TRBV7-8; no reliable D call. Germline values: CDR1 SGHVS, CDR2 FQNEAQ. Trimming took off 2 bases at V and 2 bases at J, with 14 bases between the two ends. The CDR3 has 16 residues. In DNA form, the CDR3 reads TGTGCCAGCAGCTTATTTGACTCCCGGTCCACAGATACGCAGTATTTT. Translating it yields CASSLFDSRSTDTQYF.

This chain uses TRBV4-1 with TRBJ2-3, with 9 bases identical to TRBD2. CDR3 length equals 18 residues. The germline V gene encodes CDR1 MGHRA and CDR2 YSYEKL. The ends lost 4 bases at V and 2 bases at J; junction bases unmatched: 13. DNA of the CDR3: TGCGCCAGCAGCCGCGAACCCATAGCGGGAGATTCCACAGATACGCAGTATTTT. It translates to CASSREPIAGDSTDTQYF.

The rearrangement joins TRBV27 to TRBJ2-5; tentative D call: TRBD2 (6 bases). This CDR3 spans 11 amino acids. CDR1 is MNHEY, CDR2 SMNVEV, per germline (reference sequence). V dropped 10 bases and J dropped 5 bases, with 11 bases sitting between them. The CDR3: CATGRGETQYF. The CDR3 DNA reads TGTGCCACAGGGCGGGGCGAGACCCAGTACTTC.

The chain is built from TRBV5-5 and TRBJ1-5, with no clear D. Germline CDR1 is SGHKS and CDR2 is YYEKEE (reference sequence). CDR3 size: 15 residues. The V and J ends lost 5 bases and 0 bases respectively, with 12 bases between them. CDR3 in DNA: TGTGCCAGCAGTTCGGTCCCATCTAGCAATCAGCCCCAGCATTTT. It specifies CASSSVPSSNQPQHF.

V is TRBV9 and J is TRBJ2-3, with D maybe TRBD2 (5 bases). The CDR3 consists of 13 residues. Trimming left V 4 bases short and J 8 bases short, with 14 bases between. The germline V gene encodes CDR1 SGDLS and CDR2 YYNGEE. The CDR3 DNA sequence: TGTGCCAGCAGCCCAGGAGGTGGAGGTACGCAGTATTTT. Protein product: CASSPGGGGTQYF. Combining the CDR3 with reference TRBV9 and TRBJ2-3 gives the whole variable domain DSGVTQTPKHLITATGQRVTLRCSPRSGDLSVYWYQQSLDQGLQFLIQYYNGEERAKGNILERFSAQQFPDLHSELNLSSLELGDSALYFCASSPGGGGTQYFGPGTRLTVL.

The chain combines TRBV7-3 with TRBJ2-1; 9 bases are a match to TRBD2. The junction had 7 bases not matched to a gene; V was cut back by 2 bases and J by 8 bases. The CDR3 length is 15 residues. Germline loops: CDR1 SGHTA, CDR2 FQGTGA. CDR3 sequence (DNA): TGTGCCAGCAGCTTACTGCGGGGGGGCATGGATGAGCAGTTCTTC. It yields the protein CASSLLRGGMDEQFF. Full variable domain (outside the CDR3, taken from reference TRBV7-3 and TRBJ2-1): GAGVSQTPSNKVTEKGKYVELRCDPISGHTALYWYRQSLGQGPEFLIYFQGTGAADDSGLPNDRFFAVRPEGSVSTLKIQRTERGDSAVYLCASSLLRGGMDEQFFGPGTRLTVL.

The chain uses TRBV4-1 and TRBJ1-6, with 7 bases matching TRBD1. This CDR3 is built from 15 residues. After removal of 1 base from V and 7 bases from J, the junction contained 4 bases not matched to a gene. Germline loops: CDR1 MGHRA, CDR2 YSYEKL. The CDR3 is CASSQAGTENSPLHF. The CDR3 DNA reads TGCGCCAGCAGCCAAGCCGGGACAGAAAATTCACCCCTCCACTTT.

The V gene is TRBV9, the J gene TRBJ2-1, with D perhaps TRBD2 (5 bases). Germline CDR1 and CDR2: SGDLS and YYNGEE. V lost 2 bases and J lost 4, with 7 bases in between. The CDR3 is 13 amino acids. The CDR3 DNA sequence: TGTGCCAGCAGCGTGCCGGGGTACAATGAGCAGTTCTTC. This translates into CASSVPGYNEQFF. Combining the CDR3 with reference TRBV9 and TRBJ2-1 gives the whole variable domain DSGVTQTPKHLITATGQRVTLRCSPRSGDLSVYWYQQSLDQGLQFLIQYYNGEERAKGNILERFSAQQFPDLHSELNLSSLELGDSALYFCASSVPGYNEQFFGPGTRLTVL.

V gene TRBV6-5 combines with J gene TRBJ2-3, with D unresolved. CDR1 is MNHEY, CDR2 SVGAGI, per germline. The V end was cut by 6 bases, the J end by 0 bases, with 10 bases between. This CDR3 has 14 residues. The CDR3 is CASSPDWSTDTQYF. The CDR3 coding sequence is TGTGCCAGCAGCCCCGACTGGAGCACAGATACGCAGTATTTT.

This clone appeared once. The chain has TRBV9 and TRBJ2-3; possibly TRBD2 for D (5 bases). This CDR3 comprises 13 residues. CDR1 is SGDLS and CDR2 is YYNGEE in the germline V gene. Trimming cost V 0 bases and J 5 bases, with 7 bases left between them. CDR3 loop: CASSVAEGDTQYF. The CDR3 nucleotides are TGTGCCAGCAGCGTAGCTGAGGGAGATACGCAGTATTTT.

This rearrangement joins TRBV6-5 to TRBJ2-7; a weak D match, TRBD1 (6 bases). The CDR3 has 12 residues. From germline, CDR1 is MNHEY and CDR2 SVGAGI. V shed 8 bases and J shed 4 bases, with 12 bases lying between them. CDR3 DNA sequence: TGTGCCAGCCGGACAGAGGAGTACGAGCAGTACTTC. Translation gives CASRTEEYEQYF.

The chain is built from TRBV7-9 and TRBJ1-5; 8 nucleotides align to TRBD1. The junction had 12 bases not matched to a gene; V was cut back by 5 bases and J by 6 bases. Germline V gene data show CDR1 as SEHNR and CDR2 as FQNEAQ (reference sequence). This CDR3 has 16 residues. For the CDR3, the DNA is TGTGCCAGCAGCGTGGAGACAGGGGTTTCGGGTCAGCCCCAGCATTTT. It encodes CASSVETGVSGQPQHF.

The chain links TRBV27 to TRBJ2-2, with D perhaps TRBD1 (6 bases). V gave up 3 bases and J gave up 9 bases, with 11 bases separating them. The CDR3 sequence is 13 residues long. Germline lookup yields CDR1 MNHEY and CDR2 SMNVEV (reference sequence). CDR3 sequence reads: CASSFQGSRELFF. CDR3 bases: TGTGCCAGCAGTTTTCAGGGGTCCCGGGAGCTGTTTTTT.

The V gene is TRBV27, the J gene TRBJ2-1; TRBD2 aligns across 15 bases. Germline lookup yields CDR1 MNHEY and CDR2 SMNVEV (reference sequence). V was clipped by 5 bases and J by 6 bases; unmatched bases: 8. This CDR3 contains 17 residues. Here the CDR3 reads CASSPWTSGGVGNEQFF. As DNA, the CDR3 is TGTGCCAGCAGTCCGTGGACTAGCGGGGGGGTTGGCAATGAGCAGTTCTTC.

This clone came up a few times. V is TRBV5-4 and J is TRBJ1-2; D is uncertain. V gave up 4 bases and J gave up 2 bases, with 15 bases separating them. The CDR3 sequence is 15 residues long. Germline assignment: CDR1 SGHNT and CDR2 YYREEE (reference sequence). Here the CDR3 reads CASSNPSVANYGYTF. In DNA, the CDR3 is TGTGCCAGCAGCAACCCCTCAGTGGCCAACTATGGCTACACCTTC.

This rearrangement joins TRBV20-1 to TRBJ1-5; no reliable D call. V shed 3 bases and J shed 7 bases, with 25 bases lying between them. The V gene's germline CDR1 is DFQATT and CDR2 SNEGSKA (reference sequence). CDR3 length: 17 amino acids. The CDR3 DNA follows: TGCAGTGCTAGTCCGATTCTGCCCGGCCGGGAAACACAGCCCCAGCATTTT. Translated: CSASPILPGRETQPQHF.

This chain connects TRBV7-2 to TRBJ1-1; possible D gene TRBD1, 5 bases. Germline V gene data show CDR1 as SGHTA and CDR2 as FQGNSA. With 2 bases removed from V and 6 bases from J, the gap between germline ends came to 19 bases. The CDR3 length is 16 residues. The CDR3 region is CASSLHQGTLRAEAFF. The CDR3 DNA sequence: TGTGCCAGCAGCTTACATCAGGGTACTCTAAGGGCTGAAGCTTTCTTT.

The chain recombines TRBV2 with TRBJ1-6; perhaps TRBD1 as D (6 bases). From germline, CDR1 is SNHLY and CDR2 FYNNEI. The V gene lost 4 bases and the J gene lost 9 bases, with 19 bases spanning the gap. The CDR3 totals 16 residues. CDR3 in DNA: TGTGCCAGCAGTGGGACAGCGAGCGTGTATGGTTCACCCCTCCACTTT. Translated, it gives CASSGTASVYGSPLHF.

The chain has TRBV4-2 and TRBJ1-3; D gene uncertain. Germline-derived CDR1 and CDR2 are LGHNA and YNFKEQ. V dropped 4 bases and J dropped 0 bases, with 13 bases sitting between them. CDR3 length equals 16 residues. The CDR3 bases are TGTGCCAGCAGCCTGACCCCAGGTGACTCTGGAAACACCATATATTTT. Protein: CASSLTPGDSGNTIYF.

The V and J genes are TRBV28 and TRBJ1-5, with TRBD1 matching over 11 bases. The CDR3 consists of 17 residues. Germline CDR1 is MDHEN and CDR2 is SYDVKM. V lost 2 bases to trimming and J lost 7 bases; unmatched junction nucleotides: 10. The CDR3 DNA is TGTGCCAGCAGTTTAGCAACCGGGACAGGGGGTTACCAGCCCCAGCATTTT. Translated, it gives CASSLATGTGGYQPQHF.

The chain has TRBV7-9 and TRBJ2-1; unclear D gene. Germline V gives CDR1 SEHNR, CDR2 FQNEAQ (reference sequence). The CDR3 length is 15 residues. V dropped 5 bases and J dropped 0 bases, with 11 bases sitting between them. CDR3 loop: CASSNEDSSYNEQFF. The CDR3 DNA reads TGTGCCAGCAGCAACGAAGACTCCTCCTACAATGAGCAGTTCTTC.

The V gene is TRBV28, the J gene TRBJ1-5, with D perhaps matching TRBD1 (5 bases). Per germline, CDR1 MDHEN and CDR2 SYDVKM. The CDR3 is 15 residues long. V shed 4 bases and J shed 9 bases, with 19 bases lying between them. CDR3 in amino acids: CASSSVGGLIGPQHF. The CDR3 nucleotides are TGTGCCAGCAGTTCGGTGGGGGGGTTAATCGGGCCCCAGCATTTT.

This clone was recorded once. CDR3: CASSYNTQETQYF. The DNA for the CDR3 is TGTGCCAGCAGTTATAACACCCAAGAGACCCAGTACTTC. This chain joins TRBV12-3 or TRBV12-4 and TRBJ2-5; D is unresolved. The CDR3 covers 13 residues. The V end was cut by 4 bases, the J end by 1 base, with 7 bases between.

The chain joins TRBV30 to TRBJ1-1; 7 bases align to TRBD1. The germline gives CDR1 GTSNPN, CDR2 SVGIG (reference sequence). The CDR3 totals 13 residues. The CDR3 here is CAGNYRGGTEAFF. The CDR3 region has the DNA TGTGCGGGGAATTACAGGGGCGGCACTGAAGCTTTCTTT.

The gene calls are TRBV12-3 or TRBV12-4 and TRBJ2-7; the match to TRBD1 covers 7 bases. The CDR3 is 13 amino acids. V trimming: 6 bases; J trimming: 4 bases; junction bases outside the gene matches: 6. CDR3 coding DNA: TGTGCCAGCAGGGGACAGACGAAATACGAGCAGTACTTC. Protein: CASRGQTKYEQYF.